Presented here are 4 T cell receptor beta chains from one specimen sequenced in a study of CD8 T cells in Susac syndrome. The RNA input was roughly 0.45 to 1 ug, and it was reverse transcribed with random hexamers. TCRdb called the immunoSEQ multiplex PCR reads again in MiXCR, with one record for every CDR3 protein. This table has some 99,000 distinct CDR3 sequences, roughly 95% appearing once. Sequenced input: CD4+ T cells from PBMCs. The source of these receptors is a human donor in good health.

The CDR3 coding sequence is TGTGCCACCAGGAAGGCAGAGAACACCGGGGAGCTGTTTTTT. The encoded protein is CATRKAENTGELFF. The V call is TRBV24-1, the J call TRBJ2-2; the D is unclear. V lost 7 bases and J lost 1, with 9 bases in between. Germline V gene data show CDR1 as KGHDR and CDR2 as SFDVKD. This CDR3 contains 14 residues.

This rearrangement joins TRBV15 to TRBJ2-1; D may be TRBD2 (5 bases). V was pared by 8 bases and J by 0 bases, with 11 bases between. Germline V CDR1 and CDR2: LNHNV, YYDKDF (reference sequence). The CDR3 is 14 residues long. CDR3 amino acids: CATLKGSSYNEQFF. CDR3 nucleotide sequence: TGTGCCACCCTAAAAGGGAGCTCCTACAATGAGCAGTTCTTC.

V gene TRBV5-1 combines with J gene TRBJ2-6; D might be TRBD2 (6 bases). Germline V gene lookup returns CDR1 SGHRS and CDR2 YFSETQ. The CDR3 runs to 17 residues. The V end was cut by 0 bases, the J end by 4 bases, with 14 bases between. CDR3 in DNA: TGCGCCAGCAGCTTGGTCGTTGGGGGGAACGGGGCCAACGTCCTGACTTTC. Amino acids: CASSLVVGGNGANVLTF.

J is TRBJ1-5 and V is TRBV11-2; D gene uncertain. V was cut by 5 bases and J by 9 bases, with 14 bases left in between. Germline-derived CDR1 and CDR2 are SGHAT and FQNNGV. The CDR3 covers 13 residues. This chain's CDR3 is CASSMDGRLPQHF. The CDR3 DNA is TGTGCCAGCAGCATGGACGGTAGATTGCCCCAGCATTTT.